This T cell receptor (beta chain) was captured in a study of OX40 agonist ivuxolimab in advanced cancers. Some clones are missing from TCRdb's copy, which holds only in-frame ones; the method was immunoSEQ multiplex PCR. The sample yields approximately 82,000 clones, roughly 85% seen once. V lost 2 bases to trimming and J lost 10 bases; unmatched junction nucleotides: 5. The CDR3 runs to 13 residues. Germline loops: CDR1 MNHNY, CDR2 SVGAGI (reference sequence). The genes are TRBV6-6 and TRBJ2-3, with 8 nucleotides matching TRBD2. The material was CD4+ or CD8+ T cells sorted from blood, obtained in a trial of the OX40 agonist ivuxolimab. The TCR comes from an adult with an advanced solid tumor such as melanoma, head and neck, liver or kidney cancer. DNA for the CDR3: TGTGCCAGCAGTTACGGCGGGGGGAGGGCGCAGTATTTT. Amino acid sequence: CASSYGGGRAQYF.